This is a list of T cell receptor beta chains from one sample in a study of blood T cell repertoires in COVID-19. The data were produced by immunoSEQ multiplex PCR, yet TCRdb's version contains in-frame clones alone and is incomplete. The sample lists approximately 160,000 clones, approximately 83% occurring once. Material for sequencing was peripheral blood. All receptors derive from a man in his sixties or seventies who had recovered from COVID-19. Both conserved end residues are part of each CDR3. The D gene is left open where the match is weak. Rows give clone size only sometimes, using once, few, many, or a class for an expanded clone.

J gene: TRBJ2-3
V gene: TRBV7-9
D gene: TRBD2
clone size: NA
CDR3 protein: CASSLERASGSTDTQYF
CDR3 DNA: TGTGCCAGCAGCTTAGAAAGGGCTAGCGGGAGCACAGATACGCAGTATTTT

J gene: TRBJ1-1
V gene: TRBV6-5
D gene: NA
clone size: NA
CDR3 protein: CASRETVNTEAFF
CDR3 DNA: TGTGCCAGCAGGGAGACAGTGAACACTGAAGCTTTCTTT

J gene: TRBJ2-1
V gene: TRBV24-1
D gene: TRBD1
clone size: NA
CDR3 protein: CATSDTQTGTGQFF
CDR3 DNA: TGTGCCACCAGTGATACACAAACCGGGACAGGGCAGTTCTTC

J gene: TRBJ1-5
V gene: TRBV6-5
D gene: NA
clone size: NA
CDR3 protein: CASRGQGNQPQHF
CDR3 DNA: TGTGCCAGCAGGGGGCAGGGTAATCAGCCCCAGCATTTT

J gene: TRBJ2-7
V gene: TRBV9
D gene: TRBD2
clone size: NA
CDR3 protein: CASSVASGSTIHEQYF
CDR3 DNA: TGTGCCAGCAGCGTAGCTAGCGGGAGCACCATCCACGAGCAGTACTTC

J gene: TRBJ2-7
V gene: TRBV19
D gene: NA
clone size: NA
CDR3 protein: CASSRTPENDEQYF
CDR3 DNA: TGTGCCAGTAGTCGGACTCCGGAGAACGACGAGCAGTACTTC

J gene: TRBJ1-1
V gene: TRBV7-9
D gene: TRBD1
clone size: NA
CDR3 protein: CASSATGVTEAFF
CDR3 DNA: TGTGCCAGCAGCGCGACAGGGGTCACTGAAGCTTTCTTT

J gene: TRBJ2-2
V gene: TRBV9
D gene: TRBD2
clone size: NA
CDR3 protein: CASSVALGPGLAGNTGELFF
CDR3 DNA: TGTGCCAGCAGCGTAGCCTTGGGACCTGGACTAGCGGGTAACACCGGGGAGCTGTTTTTT

J gene: TRBJ2-7
V gene: TRBV7-9
D gene: NA
clone size: few
CDR3 protein: CASSLSIGVGEQYF
CDR3 DNA: TGTGCCAGCAGCTTAAGTATAGGGGTCGGCGAGCAGTACTTC

J gene: TRBJ2-1
V gene: TRBV6-1
D gene: TRBD2
clone size: once
CDR3 protein: CASSEGGLAGSEQFF
CDR3 DNA: TGTGCCAGCAGTGAAGGGGGACTAGCGGGATCTGAGCAGTTCTTC

J gene: TRBJ2-5
V gene: TRBV7-9
D gene: TRBD2
clone size: few
CDR3 protein: CASSPGEGFQETQYF
CDR3 DNA: TGTGCCAGCAGCCCCGGGGAGGGCTTCCAAGAGACCCAGTACTTC

J gene: TRBJ1-1
V gene: TRBV6-2/TRBV6-3
D gene: NA
clone size: NA
CDR3 protein: CASSYSTGWDTEAFF
CDR3 DNA: TGTGCCAGCAGTTACTCAACAGGGTGGGACACTGAAGCTTTCTTT

J gene: TRBJ1-4
V gene: TRBV6-5
D gene: TRBD1
clone size: NA
CDR3 protein: CASARDRAEKLFF
CDR3 DNA: TGTGCCAGCGCGCGGGACAGGGCGGAAAAACTGTTTTTT

J gene: TRBJ1-1
V gene: TRBV29-1
D gene: NA
clone size: once
CDR3 protein: CSGNTGRVTEAFF
CDR3 DNA: TGCAGCGGGAACACAGGGAGAGTCACTGAAGCTTTCTTT

J gene: TRBJ2-1
V gene: TRBV25-1
D gene: TRBD1
clone size: few
CDR3 protein: CASSEPSPTGFEQFF
CDR3 DNA: TGTGCCAGCAGTGAACCCTCCCCGACAGGGTTTGAGCAGTTCTTC

J gene: TRBJ2-7
V gene: TRBV5-1
D gene: NA
clone size: few
CDR3 protein: CASSLTELSYEQYF
CDR3 DNA: TGCGCCAGCAGCTTGACAGAGCTATCCTACGAGCAGTACTTC

J gene: TRBJ1-2
V gene: TRBV6-5
D gene: TRBD1
clone size: few
CDR3 protein: CASSPNQGAYGYTF
CDR3 DNA: TGTGCCAGCAGTCCCAACCAGGGGGCTTATGGCTACACCTTC

J gene: TRBJ1-4
V gene: TRBV27
D gene: TRBD1
clone size: few
CDR3 protein: CASKPGQTNEKLFF
CDR3 DNA: TGTGCCAGCAAGCCGGGACAGACTAATGAAAAACTGTTTTTT

J gene: TRBJ1-6
V gene: TRBV27
D gene: NA
clone size: NA
CDR3 protein: CASSETGSPLHF
CDR3 DNA: TGTGCCAGCAGTGAAACAGGGTCACCCCTCCACTTT

J gene: TRBJ2-5
V gene: TRBV19
D gene: NA
clone size: NA
CDR3 protein: CASSIEGRLKYF
CDR3 DNA: TGTGCCAGTAGTATAGAAGGGAGGTTGAAGTACTTC

J gene: TRBJ2-7
V gene: TRBV6-5
D gene: NA
clone size: NA
CDR3 protein: CASTRRGEQYF
CDR3 DNA: TGTGCCAGCACCCGGAGAGGCGAGCAGTACTTC

J gene: TRBJ2-5
V gene: TRBV6-2/TRBV6-3
D gene: NA
clone size: many
CDR3 protein: CASSYPSDLGGETQYF
CDR3 DNA: TGTGCCAGCAGTTACCCGTCTGACCTGGGAGGAGAGACCCAGTACTTC

J gene: TRBJ2-3
V gene: TRBV7-9
D gene: TRBD2
clone size: few
CDR3 protein: CASSLAGGGDTQYF
CDR3 DNA: TGTGCCAGCAGCTTAGCCGGCGGGGGAGATACGCAGTATTTT

J gene: TRBJ2-1
V gene: TRBV5-4
D gene: TRBD2
clone size: NA
CDR3 protein: CASSLATLAGVNEQFF
CDR3 DNA: TGTGCCAGCAGCTTGGCCACTCTAGCGGGAGTCAATGAGCAGTTCTTC

J gene: TRBJ1-2
V gene: TRBV28
D gene: NA
clone size: NA
CDR3 protein: CASAPGGGGYTF
CDR3 DNA: TGTGCCAGCGCACCGGGCGGGGGTGGCTACACCTTC

J gene: TRBJ2-1
V gene: TRBV24-1
D gene: NA
clone size: NA
CDR3 protein: CATSDVGGSSYNEQFF
CDR3 DNA: TGTGCCACCAGTGATGTGGGAGGATCTTCCTACAATGAGCAGTTCTTC